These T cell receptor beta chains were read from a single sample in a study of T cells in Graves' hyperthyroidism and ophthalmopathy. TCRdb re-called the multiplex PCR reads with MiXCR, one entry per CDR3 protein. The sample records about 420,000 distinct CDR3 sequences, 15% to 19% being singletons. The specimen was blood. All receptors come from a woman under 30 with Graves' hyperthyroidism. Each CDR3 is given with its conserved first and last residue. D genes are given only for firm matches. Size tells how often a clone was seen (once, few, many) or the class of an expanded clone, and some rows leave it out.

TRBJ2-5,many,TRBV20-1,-,TGCAGTGCTAAAGAGAGTATTGGTAGGCAGAGACCTAGTGAGACCCAGTACTTC,CSAKESIGRQRPSETQYF
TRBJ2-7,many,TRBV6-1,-,TGTGCCACCCGACGGGCTAGCTCTGCCTACGAGCAGTACTTC,CATRRASSAYEQYF
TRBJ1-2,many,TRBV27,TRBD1,TGTGCCAGCAGTTTGTCTCCGACAGGGCCGTTAAGTGACTACTATGGCTACACCTTC,CASSLSPTGPLSDYYGYTF
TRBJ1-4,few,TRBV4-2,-,TGTGCCAGCAGCCACCAGGTTGGTGGGTCTAATGAAAAACTGTTTTTT,CASSHQVGGSNEKLFF
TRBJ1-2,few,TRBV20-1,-,TGCAGTGCCCGGGGAGGTGCTAGTTATGGCTACACCTTC,CSARGGASYGYTF
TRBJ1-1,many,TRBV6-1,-,TGTGCCAGCAGAGACAGGCCAAGGAAAGCTTTCTTT,CASRDRPRKAFF
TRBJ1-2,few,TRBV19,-,TGTGCCAGTAGTATGGGGCCTGGCTACACCTTC,CASSMGPGYTF
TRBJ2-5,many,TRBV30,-,TGTGCCTGGGCCCCCCGAGAGGAGACCCAGTACTTC,CAWAPREETQYF
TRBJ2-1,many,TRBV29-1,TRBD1,TGCAGCGGGGACAGGGGGGTGGGCAATGAGCAGTTCTTC,CSGDRGVGNEQFF
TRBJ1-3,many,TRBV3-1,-,TGTGCCAGCAGCCAAGGGCCGACAAGCTCTGGAAACACCATATATTTT,CASSQGPTSSGNTIYF
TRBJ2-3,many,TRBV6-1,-,TGTGCCAGCAGTTCTTTCCCAGGGACTGGGGCGACAGATACGCAGTATTTT,CASSSFPGTGATDTQYF
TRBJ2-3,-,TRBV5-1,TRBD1,TGCGCCAGCAGCTTGTCCCTCACAGGGGGCCACACAGATACGCAGTATTTT,CASSLSLTGGHTDTQYF
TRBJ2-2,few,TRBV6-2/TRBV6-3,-,TGTGCCAGCATGAGAATAGGGGTTAGGACCGGGGAGCTGTTTTTT,CASMRIGVRTGELFF
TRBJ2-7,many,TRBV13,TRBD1,TGTGCCAGCAGCTTAAAGGGCAGGGGGATCTACGAGCAGTACTTC,CASSLKGRGIYEQYF
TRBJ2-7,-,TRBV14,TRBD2,TGTGCCAGCAGCCAAGTTGGGAGGGGCGAGCAGTACTTC,CASSQVGRGEQYF
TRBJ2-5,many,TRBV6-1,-,TGTGCCAGCAGTGAAGGGGGGGGGCTTGGGACCCAGTACTTC,CASSEGGGLGTQYF
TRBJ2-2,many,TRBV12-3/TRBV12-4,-,TGTGCCAGCAGCCCACACAACACCGGGGAGCTGTTTTTT,CASSPHNTGELFF
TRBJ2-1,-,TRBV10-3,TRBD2,TGTGCCATCAGGACCGGACTAGCGGGAGGAGTCAATGAGCAGTTCTTC,CAIRTGLAGGVNEQFF
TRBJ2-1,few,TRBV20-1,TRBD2,TGCAGTGCTAGGGGACTAGCGGGAGTGAATGAGCAGTTCTTC,CSARGLAGVNEQFF